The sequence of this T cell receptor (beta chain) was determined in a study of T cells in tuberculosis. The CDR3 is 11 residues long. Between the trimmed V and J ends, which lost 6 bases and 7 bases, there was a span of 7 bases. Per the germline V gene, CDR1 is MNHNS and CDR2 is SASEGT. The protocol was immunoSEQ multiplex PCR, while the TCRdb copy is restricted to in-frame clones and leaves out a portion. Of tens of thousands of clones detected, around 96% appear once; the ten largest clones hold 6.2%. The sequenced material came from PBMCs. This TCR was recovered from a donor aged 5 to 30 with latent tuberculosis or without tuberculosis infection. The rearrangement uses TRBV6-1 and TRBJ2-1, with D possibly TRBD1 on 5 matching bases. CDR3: CASRGQNEQFF. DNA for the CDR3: TGTGCCAGCAGGGGGCAAAATGAGCAGTTCTTC.